A single sample gave rise to the 27 T cell receptor beta chains below, sequenced in a study of blood T cell repertoires in COVID-19. Using immunoSEQ multiplex PCR, the repertoire was profiled, and TCRdb retains in-frame clones only, with some absent. The table lists 130,000 to 150,000 clones, around 84% of them singletons. The sample was peripheral blood. The receptors originated from a human donor in a cohort sampled during active COVID-19.

CDR3 protein: CASSSLRGQGSSYEQYF. The CDR3 nucleotides are TGTGCCAGCAGTTCGCTTCGGGGACAGGGAAGCTCCTACGAGCAGTACTTC. The chain joins TRBV27 to TRBJ2-7; the match to TRBD1 covers 9 bases. Germline loops: CDR1 MNHEY, CDR2 SMNVEV (reference sequence). The CDR3 length is 17 residues. Trimming cost V 4 bases and J 0 bases; bases outside gene matches: 10.

The chain combines TRBV11-2 with TRBJ1-1, with D tentatively TRBD1 (5 bases). The CDR3 spans 13 residues. Per germline, CDR1 SGHAT and CDR2 FQNNGV. The V gene lost 5 bases and the J gene lost 1 base, with 8 bases spanning the gap. The CDR3 spells CASSTDRNTEAFF. Written as DNA, the CDR3 is TGTGCCAGCAGCACCGACAGGAACACTGAAGCTTTCTTT.

This rearrangement joins TRBV30 to TRBJ1-6, with D uncertain. Germline V gives CDR1 GTSNPN, CDR2 SVGIG (reference sequence). The V end lost 0 bases, the J end lost 9 bases, and 6 bases lay between the germline ends. The CDR3 runs 12 residues. This chain's CDR3 is CAWSVNGSPLHF. The DNA of the CDR3 is TGTGCCTGGAGTGTAAACGGTTCACCCCTCCACTTT.

This chain connects TRBV29-1 to TRBJ2-5; 13 bases agree with TRBD2. The CDR3 is 14 amino acids. The germline V gene has CDR1 SQVTM and CDR2 ANQGSEA. The V segment lost 5 bases and the J segment 4 bases; nucleotides outside the gene matches: 4. This CDR3 reads CSVQGLAGVETQYF. DNA for the CDR3: TGCAGCGTTCAAGGACTAGCGGGGGTAGAGACCCAGTACTTC.

The chain uses TRBV2 and TRBJ2-7, with TRBD1 matching 8 bases. CDR1 and CDR2 from the germline V gene are SNHLY and FYNNEI. V was clipped by 4 bases and J by 0 bases; unmatched bases: 2. The CDR3 is made up of 14 amino acids. Written as DNA, the CDR3 is TGTGCCAGCAGTGGGGACAGGATCTCCTACGAGCAGTACTTC. It encodes CASSGDRISYEQYF.

The sample holds a few counts of this clone. The gene calls are TRBV15 and TRBJ1-2; no definite D call. Germline-derived CDR1 and CDR2 are LNHNV and YYDKDF (reference sequence). The CDR3 totals 14 residues. Trimming pared 3 bases from V and 2 bases from J, leaving 10 bases between. CDR3 loop: CATSSLYSNYGYTF. The DNA for the CDR3 is TGTGCCACCAGCAGTCTCTATTCAAACTATGGCTACACCTTC. The full variable domain, completed using reference TRBV15 and TRBJ1-2, is DAMVIQNPRYQVTQFGKPVTLSCSQTLNHNVMYWYQQKSSQAPKLLFHYYDKDFNNEADTPDNFQSRRPNTSFCFLDIRSPGLGDTAMYLCATSSLYSNYGYTFGSGTRLTVV.

The CDR3 region is CASSMGPNTGELFF. Written as DNA, the CDR3 is TGTGCCAGTAGTATGGGGCCTAACACCGGGGAGCTGTTTTTT. The chain employs TRBV19 and TRBJ2-2; D is possibly TRBD1 (5 bases). CDR3 length: 14 residues. V was pared by 3 bases and J by 2 bases, with 7 bases between. Germline CDR1 is LNHDA and CDR2 is SQIVND (reference sequence).

This clone has only a few counts. This chain joins TRBV28 and TRBJ1-1; D is undetermined. Germline assignment: CDR1 MDHEN and CDR2 SYDVKM. Trimming removed 5 bases at V and 1 base at J, with 8 bases between. The CDR3 runs to 13 residues. Here the CDR3 DNA reads TGTGCCAGCAGTCCAGACAAGAACACTGAAGCTTTCTTT. Protein product: CASSPDKNTEAFF.

The J gene is TRBJ1-2, the V gene TRBV5-5, with 7 bases matching TRBD1. Germline V lookup: CDR1 SGHKS, CDR2 YYEKEE (reference sequence). There are 13 residues in the CDR3. The junction had 2 bases not matched to a gene; V was cut back by 4 bases and J by 2 bases. The CDR3 DNA is TGTGCCAGCAGCGCACAGGGGAACTATGGCTACACCTTC. Translated: CASSAQGNYGYTF.

The rearrangement uses TRBV20-1 and TRBJ2-3; maybe TRBD1 (5 bases). The CDR3 consists of 15 residues. V was trimmed by 3 bases and J by 2 bases, leaving 15 bases between them. Germline V gene data show CDR1 as DFQATT and CDR2 as SNEGSKA (reference sequence). CDR3 bases: TGCAGTGCTAGTGGGGCGCTACTCTCCACAGATACGCAGTATTTT. This encodes CSASGALLSTDTQYF.

The rearrangement joins TRBV30 to TRBJ1-2; TRBD1 matches 9 bases. In germline, CDR1 is GTSNPN, CDR2 SVGIG (reference sequence). This CDR3 is built from 13 residues. V shed 3 bases and J 10 bases; nucleotides not matched to a gene: 9. For the CDR3, the DNA is TGTGCCTGGAGAAACAGGGGGCGAGTCGACTACACCTTC. It encodes CAWRNRGRVDYTF.

This clone was picked up a small number of times. The V gene is TRBV4-2, the J gene TRBJ1-4; D perhaps matches TRBD1 (5 bases). Germline V gives CDR1 LGHNA, CDR2 YNFKEQ. The CDR3 has 17 amino acids. The ends were cut back, 0 bases at V and 8 bases at J, with 19 bases in the middle. DNA of the CDR3: TGTGCCAGCAGCCAAGAAAGGGTACGCGGAAAGGGGGAAAAACTGTTTTTT. Protein: CASSQERVRGKGEKLFF.

This clone was observed a single time. This chain joins TRBV30 and TRBJ1-6; TRBD1 aligns across 9 bases. Germline CDR1 is GTSNPN and CDR2 is SVGIG (reference sequence). This CDR3 is built from 15 residues. V shed 1 base, J shed 11 bases, and the junction held 9 bases outside the gene matches. As DNA, the CDR3 is TGTGCCTGGAGTGCTCCCGGGACAGGGAGACCACCCCTCCACTTT. This sequence encodes CAWSAPGTGRPPLHF.

The chain uses TRBV12-5 and TRBJ1-6; the D gene is possibly TRBD1 (6 bases). Trimming took off 3 bases at V and 3 bases at J, with 9 bases between the two ends. The CDR3 is made up of 15 amino acids. Germline V lookup: CDR1 LGHNT, CDR2 FRNRAP. CDR3 loop: CASGFGTLYNSPLHF. The CDR3 DNA reads TGTGCTAGTGGTTTCGGGACACTCTATAATTCACCCCTCCACTTT. The complete variable domain, with remaining parts taken from reference TRBV12-5 and TRBJ1-6, reads DARVTQTPRHKVTEMGQEVTMRCQPILGHNTVFWYRQTMMQGLELLAYFRNRAPLDDSGMPKDRFSAEMPDATLATLKIQPSEPRDSAVYFCASGFGTLYNSPLHFGNGTRLTVT.

The chain links TRBV2 to TRBJ2-2; 8 bases align to TRBD2. Unmatched junction bases numbered 13, after V lost 7 bases and J lost 6 bases. The CDR3 length is 16 residues. The germline gives CDR1 SNHLY, CDR2 FYNNEI. DNA for the CDR3: TGTGCCAGCACCCAAAACCGGGGGGGCCGGCCCGGGGAGCTGTTTTTT. Protein: CASTQNRGGRPGELFF.

This chain links TRBV4-1 with TRBJ2-3; D remains ambiguous. Between the trimmed V and J ends, which lost 4 bases and 6 bases, there was a span of 8 bases. The CDR3 is made up of 12 amino acids. Germline-derived CDR1 and CDR2 are MGHRA and YSYEKL. CDR3 bases: TGCGCCAGCAGCCGCTATTCCGATACGCAGTATTTT. It yields the protein CASSRYSDTQYF.

V is TRBV23-1 and J is TRBJ1-2; D might be TRBD1 (5 bases). TRBV23-1 is an open reading frame, and its role is uncertain. Trimming stripped 1 base from V and 8 bases from J, with 14 bases between. The CDR3 loop spans 14 amino acids. CDR3 coding DNA: TGCGCCAGCAGTCAATGGGGAAGGGGCTCAGGCTACACCTTC. This sequence encodes CASSQWGRGSGYTF.

Comments on this clone: At one end, the junction sequence differs from germline, possibly due to a read error. DNA of the CDR3: TGTGCCAGCAGCCGCGTGGAGGGTCGACAGGGGGTCAATCTCCACTTC. Encoded protein: CASSRVEGRQGVNLHF. This chain joins TRBV4-2 and TRBJ1-2; 9 bases align to TRBD1. The CDR3 runs to 16 residues. Germline loops: CDR1 LGHNA, CDR2 YNFKEQ.

The J gene is TRBJ1-4, the V gene TRBV9, with D hard to call. This CDR3 comprises 15 residues. Deletions cut 0 bases from V and 3 bases from J, with 9 bases between. The germline V gene encodes CDR1 SGDLS and CDR2 YYNGEE. This CDR3 is CASSVGGSPNEKLFF. CDR3 nucleotide sequence: TGTGCCAGCAGCGTAGGTGGCTCACCTAATGAAAAACTGTTTTTT.

This clone was counted a single time. The rearrangement uses TRBV10-3 and TRBJ2-5; TRBD1 is a possible D gene (5 bases). The CDR3 spans 14 residues. The V end was cut by 2 bases, the J end by 1 base, with 8 bases between. Germline V gives CDR1 ENHRY, CDR2 SYGVKD. The CDR3 loop is CAISERGTQETQYF. The CDR3 region has the DNA TGTGCCATCAGTGAGAGGGGCACCCAAGAGACCCAGTACTTC.

J is TRBJ2-2 and V is TRBV19; D perhaps matches TRBD1 (7 bases). This CDR3 has 15 residues. V lost 7 bases to trimming and J lost 3 bases, with 15 bases between them. Germline lookup yields CDR1 LNHDA and CDR2 SQIVND (reference sequence). The CDR3 region is CASTMPGGHTGELFF. As DNA, the CDR3 is TGTGCCAGTACCATGCCAGGGGGGCACACCGGGGAGCTGTTTTTT.

DNA for the CDR3: TGTGCCAGCAGCCAAGATCCTCGGGGGGATAGCTATGGCTACACCTTC. Translating it yields CASSQDPRGDSYGYTF. The rearrangement joins TRBV3-1 (or the pseudogene TRBV3-2) to TRBJ1-2; D is possibly TRBD1 (5 bases). The CDR3 runs to 16 residues. V lost 0 bases and J 4 bases, leaving 15 bases between the germline ends. Germline V gene sequence: CDR1 LGHDT, CDR2 YNNKEL (reference sequence).

The genes are TRBV18 and TRBJ2-7; weak D call: TRBD2 (5 bases). Germline loops: CDR1 KGHSH, CDR2 LQKENI. The CDR3 loop spans 15 amino acids. Trimming cost V 2 bases and J 3 bases, with 14 bases left between them. The CDR3: CASSPARLGLYEQYF. DNA for the CDR3: TGTGCCAGCTCACCAGCCAGACTTGGACTCTACGAGCAGTACTTC.

The chain links TRBV6-5 to TRBJ1-4, with D maybe TRBD1 (5 bases). The V gene's germline CDR1 is MNHEY and CDR2 SVGAGI. The CDR3 is made up of 15 amino acids. The V end was cut by 4 bases, the J end by 4 bases, with 13 bases between. The CDR3 DNA sequence: TGTGCCAGCAGTTCCGCCGGCGGGGGTAATGAAAAACTGTTTTTT. Amino acid sequence: CASSSAGGGNEKLFF.

The chain is built from TRBV27 and TRBJ1-5, with D possibly matching TRBD1 (5 bases). V lost 2 bases and J lost 1, with 9 bases in between. The CDR3 sequence is 15 residues long. Germline loops: CDR1 MNHEY, CDR2 SMNVEV (reference sequence). The DNA for the CDR3 is TGTGCCAGCAGTTTACGGGGGGTAAGCAATCAGCCCCAGCATTTT. Its protein product is CASSLRGVSNQPQHF.

This clone was seen a single time. V is TRBV12-3 or TRBV12-4 and J is TRBJ2-2; D is undetermined. The CDR3 consists of 13 residues. With 4 bases removed from V and 5 bases from J, the gap between germline ends came to 8 bases. The CDR3 bases are TGTGCCAGCAGTTCCTACAGTACCGGGGAGCTGTTTTTT. Protein: CASSSYSTGELFF.

This clone is medium-sized within its sample. This chain joins TRBV6-2 or TRBV6-3 and TRBJ1-2; D gene uncertain. V lost 2 bases to trimming and J lost 3 bases, with 10 bases between them. Germline CDR1 and CDR2: MNHEY and SVGEGT. The CDR3 spans 14 residues. The CDR3 sequence is CASSYGGADYGYTF. The CDR3 DNA is TGTGCCAGCAGTTACGGCGGAGCCGACTATGGCTACACCTTC.